The clone carrying this T cell receptor beta chain was seen more than once but under ten times. The data belong to a study of blood T cell repertoires in COVID-19. V lost 4 bases and J 0 bases, leaving 13 bases between the germline ends. Per the germline V gene, CDR1 is SGHDN and CDR2 is FVKESK. There are 17 residues in the CDR3. The protocol was immunoSEQ multiplex PCR, while the TCRdb copy is restricted to in-frame clones and leaves out a portion. The table has some 130,000 clones, around 88% seen once. The TCR comes from a woman between 50 and 59 years old who had recovered from COVID-19. The rearrangement links TRBV14 to TRBJ1-6, with D possibly matching TRBD1 (5 bases). The material sequenced was peripheral blood. The DNA for the CDR3 is TGTGCCAGCAGCCCCCACAGGTTCCGCTCCTATAATTCACCCCTCCACTTT. It is translated as CASSPHRFRSYNSPLHF.